The 21 T cell receptor beta chains in this list originate from one sample, sequenced in a study of CXCR3-negative and CXCR3-positive naive CD8 T cells. The study, taken as a whole, reports: CXCR3-positive naive cells had more hydrophobic TRB CDR3s than CXCR3-negative naive cells.

These receptors are not linked to any known antigen. The study made its TRB cDNA libraries by 5' RACE, adding UMI labels. TCRdb re-called the 5' RACE reads, yielding one record per CDR3 amino acid sequence without DNA. This table holds about 130,000 distinct CDR3 sequences. Sequenced input: naive CXCR3+ CD8+ T cells from blood. Subset here: CD45RO-CCR7+CD27+CD95- naive CD8+ T cells expressing CXCR3 (TNR3+). These receptors were collected from a human donor in good health. Some clones in this sample may be carry-over from other donors' samples.

V and J are TRBV12-3 or TRBV12-4 and TRBJ2-6; the D call of TRBD1 rests on TCRdb alone, since no DNA is present to check it. The CDR3 consists of 21 residues. The CDR3 reads CASSPLPGDRDLTGGANVLTF.

The V gene is TRBV7-3, the J gene TRBJ2-2; no DNA is available, so the TRBD2 call from TCRdb remains unchecked. This CDR3 is 16 amino acids long. Germline CDR1 reads SGHTA; CDR2 reads FQGTGA. The CDR3 reads CASTDWLRVDTGELFF.

V is TRBV9 and J is TRBJ2-1; the D gene TCRdb calls, TRBD2, cannot be checked with no DNA. CDR3 size: 16 residues. Germline V gives CDR1 SGDLS, CDR2 YYNGEE. The CDR3 is CASSVEGLAGMNEQFF.

The gene calls are TRBV28 and TRBJ1-5. CDR3 length: 12 amino acids. CDR1 is MDHEN and CDR2 is SYDVKM in the germline V gene. The CDR3 is CAQQTGNQPQHF.

The rearrangement links TRBV29-1 to TRBJ2-1; TCRdb lists TRBD2, though no DNA is available to test this call. Germline CDR1 reads SQVTM; CDR2 reads ANQGSEA. CDR3 length: 14 amino acids. This CDR3 reads CSVAGTSGSIEQFF.

The chain has TRBV29-1 and TRBJ2-7. Germline V lookup: CDR1 SQVTM, CDR2 ANQGSEA. The length of the CDR3 is 14 residues. The CDR3 sequence: CSVEKVDGSYEQYF.

V is TRBV5-1 and J is TRBJ2-3; without DNA, the TCRdb call of TRBD2 cannot be checked. CDR1 is SGHRS and CDR2 is YFSETQ in the germline V gene. CDR3 length equals 13 residues. The CDR3 region is CASSSSGGHTQYF.

This sequence joins TRBV9 and TRBJ2-3. CDR3 length: 13 residues. The V gene's germline CDR1 is SGDLS and CDR2 YYNGEE. This chain's CDR3 is CASSVEGTDTQYF.

This chain links TRBV12-3 or TRBV12-4 with TRBJ2-4; TCRdb's assignment of TRBD1 cannot be checked, as there is no DNA. The CDR3 is 13 residues long. CDR3 in amino acids: CASSPGFKNIQYF.

This rearrangement joins TRBV29-1 to TRBJ2-5; the D call from TCRdb, TRBD2, cannot be confirmed without DNA. The germline gives CDR1 SQVTM, CDR2 ANQGSEA. CDR3 length: 12 amino acids. The chain's CDR3 is CSVLGFQETQYF.

This chain joins TRBV19 and TRBJ2-2; absent DNA, TCRdb's TRBD1 call cannot be checked. The germline CDR1 and CDR2 sequences are LNHDA and SQIVND (reference sequence). The CDR3 covers 15 residues. The CDR3 is CASTPRGYNTGELFF.

CDR3 residues: CASRLTGQGGAKNIQYF. The genes are TRBV6-5 and TRBJ2-4; TCRdb selects TRBD1, and the lack of DNA leaves this call unchecked. Germline V gene lookup returns CDR1 MNHEY and CDR2 SVGAGI. The CDR3 consists of 17 residues.

The chain links TRBV27 to TRBJ2-7; TCRdb proposes TRBD1, but this gene call is untestable without DNA. Germline CDR1 MNHEY, CDR2 SMNVEV (reference sequence). This CDR3 comprises 15 residues. The CDR3: CASSPLRDRVYEQYF.

The V gene is TRBV14, the J gene TRBJ2-1; TCRdb names TRBD2, which stays unverified in the absence of DNA. Germline assignment: CDR1 SGHDN and CDR2 FVKESK. The CDR3 has 14 residues. The CDR3 spells CASSHMSSGWEQFF.

The chain couples TRBV20-1 to TRBJ2-7; the TCRdb call, TRBD2, lacks DNA for checking. In germline, CDR1 is DFQATT, CDR2 SNEGSKA (reference sequence). CDR3 length: 15 residues. CDR3 sequence reads: CSASRGTSGFVEQYF.

The chain joins TRBV7-9 to TRBJ2-5; absent DNA, TCRdb's TRBD1 call cannot be checked. CDR1 and CDR2 (germline): SEHNR, FQNEAQ (reference sequence). The CDR3 runs 14 residues. CDR3 sequence: CASSSTGGGETQYF.

The chain joins TRBV20-1 to TRBJ2-7. This CDR3 region has 14 residues. Germline lookup yields CDR1 DFQATT and CDR2 SNEGSKA (reference sequence). CDR3 in amino acids: CSARGQVSTYEQYF.

The CDR3 loop reads CASSQASGRSDDEQYF. The V and J genes are TRBV4-1 and TRBJ2-7; without DNA, the TCRdb call of TRBD2 cannot be checked. Germline lookup yields CDR1 MGHRA and CDR2 YSYEKL. The CDR3 spans 16 residues.

The V call is TRBV3-1, the J call TRBJ2-7; TCRdb reports TRBD1, a call that lacks DNA to check it against. The CDR3 has 15 amino acids. Germline CDR1 and CDR2: LGHDT and YNNKEL (reference sequence). CDR3 residues: CASSQVTGAPYEQYF.

This chain connects TRBV28 to TRBJ2-1; TCRdb's D call of TRBD1 is untestable without DNA. This CDR3 has 12 residues. Germline CDR1 MDHEN, CDR2 SYDVKM. The chain's CDR3 is CASSLFAGSKFF.

The CDR3 is CASSQVGSSYEQYF. This chain connects TRBV4-1 to TRBJ2-7. CDR1 is MGHRA, CDR2 YSYEKL, per germline. The CDR3 is made up of 14 amino acids.